The rows below give T cell receptor beta chains drawn from one sample of a study of OX40 agonist ivuxolimab in advanced cancers. Here immunoSEQ multiplex PCR was the method, and the copy in TCRdb shows in-frame clones only, minus some. The sample gives more than 65,000 clones, over 60% of which show up once; over 2% is in the top ten. Sequencing was performed on CD4+ or CD8+ T cells sorted from blood, taken in a trial of the OX40 agonist ivuxolimab. Source of these receptors: an adult with an advanced solid tumor such as melanoma, head and neck, liver or kidney cancer. Each CDR3 is given with its conserved first and last residue. D genes are given only for firm matches. Size tells how often a clone was seen (once, few, many) or the class of an expanded clone, and some rows leave it out.

d_call: .; j_call: TRBJ1-1; v_call: TRBV18; cdr3_length: 12; clone_size: .; cdr3_aa: CASSAVNTEAFF; cdr3_nt: TGTGCCAGCTCGGCGGTGAACACTGAAGCTTTCTTT
d_call: .; j_call: TRBJ1-1; v_call: TRBV14; cdr3_length: 16; clone_size: few; cdr3_aa: CASSQARVGGHTEAFF; cdr3_nt: TGTGCCAGCAGCCAAGCTAGGGTGGGGGGGCACACTGAAGCTTTCTTT
d_call: .; j_call: TRBJ1-2; v_call: TRBV2; cdr3_length: 13; clone_size: .; cdr3_aa: CASSGGARDGYTF; cdr3_nt: TGTGCCAGCAGTGGCGGGGCCAGGGATGGCTACACCTTC
d_call: TRBD1; j_call: TRBJ2-5; v_call: TRBV18; cdr3_length: 14; clone_size: .; cdr3_aa: CASSPTGVRETQYF; cdr3_nt: TGTGCCAGCTCACCGACAGGGGTTAGGGAGACCCAGTACTTC
d_call: TRBD1; j_call: TRBJ1-1; v_call: TRBV5-1; cdr3_length: 14; clone_size: .; cdr3_aa: CASTGTGAITEAFF; cdr3_nt: TGCGCCAGCACAGGGACAGGGGCGATCACTGAAGCTTTCTTT
d_call: TRBD2; j_call: TRBJ2-5; v_call: TRBV7-2; cdr3_length: 17; clone_size: .; cdr3_aa: CASSRTSGGTGSETQYF; cdr3_nt: TGTGCCAGCAGTCGGACTAGCGGGGGGACCGGCTCGGAGACCCAGTACTTC
d_call: TRBD2; j_call: TRBJ2-7; v_call: TRBV6-1; cdr3_length: 14; clone_size: once; cdr3_aa: CASSEAGGKGEQYF; cdr3_nt: TGTGCCAGCAGTGAGGCGGGGGGAAAGGGCGAGCAGTACTTC
d_call: TRBD2; j_call: TRBJ2-2; v_call: TRBV10-1; cdr3_length: 16; clone_size: .; cdr3_aa: CASSDPYRGGPGELFF; cdr3_nt: TGCGCCAGCAGTGACCCATATCGGGGGGGGCCCGGGGAGCTGTTTTTT
d_call: .; j_call: TRBJ2-1; v_call: TRBV5-1; cdr3_length: 14; clone_size: .; cdr3_aa: CASSLGDSGNEQFF; cdr3_nt: TGCGCCAGCAGCTTGGGGGACTCGGGGAATGAGCAGTTCTTC
d_call: .; j_call: TRBJ1-2; v_call: TRBV9; cdr3_length: 11; clone_size: few; cdr3_aa: CASSDNYGYTF; cdr3_nt: TGTGCCAGCAGCGATAACTATGGCTACACCTTC
d_call: TRBD1; j_call: TRBJ2-7; v_call: TRBV5-1; cdr3_length: 14; clone_size: .; cdr3_aa: CASSPEEGGDEQYF; cdr3_nt: TGCGCCAGCAGCCCTGAGGAAGGGGGCGACGAGCAGTACTTC
d_call: TRBD1; j_call: TRBJ2-7; v_call: TRBV5-1; cdr3_length: 16; clone_size: .; cdr3_aa: CASSLTPGQGPYEQYF; cdr3_nt: TGCGCCAGCAGCTTGACCCCGGGACAGGGCCCCTACGAGCAGTACTTC
d_call: .; j_call: TRBJ2-7; v_call: TRBV18; cdr3_length: 15; clone_size: once; cdr3_aa: CASSPGQRGSYEQYF; cdr3_nt: TGTGCCAGCTCACCAGGCCAAAGGGGCTCCTACGAGCAGTACTTC
d_call: .; j_call: TRBJ1-3; v_call: TRBV6-5; cdr3_length: 16; clone_size: .; cdr3_aa: CASSYSQGVSGNTIYF; cdr3_nt: TGTGCCAGCAGTTACTCTCAAGGGGTCTCGGGAAACACCATATATTTT
d_call: TRBD1; j_call: TRBJ1-1; v_call: TRBV2; cdr3_length: 13; clone_size: .; cdr3_aa: CASSTTGVAEAFF; cdr3_nt: TGTGCCAGCAGTACGACAGGGGTCGCTGAAGCTTTCTTT
d_call: TRBD1; j_call: TRBJ1-5; v_call: TRBV18; cdr3_length: 15; clone_size: once; cdr3_aa: CASSDNRGGNQPQHF; cdr3_nt: TGTGCCAGCTCAGATAACAGGGGTGGCAATCAGCCCCAGCATTTT
d_call: TRBD1; j_call: TRBJ1-5; v_call: TRBV19; cdr3_length: 16; clone_size: .; cdr3_aa: CASSPRDRRPNQPQHF; cdr3_nt: TGTGCCAGTAGTCCCCGGGACAGACGGCCAAATCAGCCCCAGCATTTT
d_call: .; j_call: TRBJ2-7; v_call: TRBV5-1; cdr3_length: 15; clone_size: .; cdr3_aa: CASSSQGGRSYEQYF; cdr3_nt: TGCGCCAGCAGCTCACAGGGAGGTAGGTCCTACGAGCAGTACTTC
d_call: TRBD1; j_call: TRBJ1-1; v_call: TRBV18; cdr3_length: 14; clone_size: .; cdr3_aa: CASSLTGENTEAFF; cdr3_nt: TGTGCCAGCTCACTGACAGGGGAGAACACTGAAGCTTTCTTT
d_call: .; j_call: TRBJ1-3; v_call: TRBV5-1; cdr3_length: 16; clone_size: .; cdr3_aa: CASSLRGAVTGNTIYF; cdr3_nt: TGCGCCAGCAGCTTGAGAGGGGCAGTGACGGGAAACACCATATATTTT
d_call: TRBD1; j_call: TRBJ1-2; v_call: TRBV28; cdr3_length: 14; clone_size: .; cdr3_aa: CASSTGQGIYGYTF; cdr3_nt: TGTGCCAGCAGTACGGGACAGGGCATCTATGGCTACACCTTC
d_call: .; j_call: TRBJ1-1; v_call: TRBV14; cdr3_length: 15; clone_size: .; cdr3_aa: CASSHLAGAGTEAFF; cdr3_nt: TGTGCCAGCAGCCACCTGGCAGGGGCTGGCACTGAAGCTTTCTTT
d_call: TRBD1; j_call: TRBJ2-1; v_call: TRBV7-3; cdr3_length: 15; clone_size: .; cdr3_aa: CASSPDRGSYNEQFF; cdr3_nt: TGTGCCAGCAGCCCGGACAGGGGCTCCTACAATGAGCAGTTCTTC
d_call: .; j_call: TRBJ2-3; v_call: TRBV4-1; cdr3_length: 17; clone_size: .; cdr3_aa: CASSQEWGGARVDTQYF; cdr3_nt: TGCGCCAGCAGCCAAGAGTGGGGGGGGGCCCGTGTAGATACGCAGTATTTT
d_call: .; j_call: TRBJ1-4; v_call: TRBV6-6; cdr3_length: 11; clone_size: .; cdr3_aa: CASIVNEKLFF; cdr3_nt: TGTGCCAGCATTGTCAATGAAAAACTGTTTTTT
d_call: .; j_call: TRBJ1-2; v_call: TRBV4-1; cdr3_length: 15; clone_size: .; cdr3_aa: CASSQDSAGNYGYTF; cdr3_nt: TGCGCCAGCAGCCAAGATTCGGCGGGAAACTATGGCTACACCTTC
d_call: TRBD2; j_call: TRBJ2-3; v_call: TRBV2; cdr3_length: 13; clone_size: .; cdr3_aa: CASGGGLKDTQYF; cdr3_nt: TGTGCCAGCGGGGGGGGACTCAAGGATACGCAGTATTTT
d_call: .; j_call: TRBJ2-7; v_call: TRBV18; cdr3_length: 14; clone_size: .; cdr3_aa: CASRAPELSYEQYF; cdr3_nt: TGTGCCAGCCGAGCCCCTGAGCTCTCCTACGAGCAGTACTTC
d_call: .; j_call: TRBJ2-1; v_call: TRBV7-9; cdr3_length: 15; clone_size: .; cdr3_aa: CASSSPEVLMYEQFF; cdr3_nt: TGTGCCAGCAGCTCCCCGGAGGTCCTCATGTATGAGCAGTTCTTC
d_call: .; j_call: TRBJ2-2; v_call: TRBV6-1; cdr3_length: 15; clone_size: .; cdr3_aa: CASSVSRGHTGELFF; cdr3_nt: TGTGCCAGCAGTGTGTCCAGGGGTCACACCGGGGAGCTGTTTTTT
d_call: .; j_call: TRBJ1-1; v_call: TRBV19; cdr3_length: 14; clone_size: once; cdr3_aa: CASKKQAMNTEAFF; cdr3_nt: TGTGCCAGTAAGAAACAGGCCATGAACACTGAAGCTTTCTTT
d_call: .; j_call: TRBJ2-7; v_call: TRBV19; cdr3_length: 12; clone_size: .; cdr3_aa: CASSISGYEQYF; cdr3_nt: TGTGCCAGTAGTATTTCGGGCTACGAGCAGTACTTC
d_call: TRBD1; j_call: TRBJ2-5; v_call: TRBV19; cdr3_length: 16; clone_size: .; cdr3_aa: CASSPLGQGSRGTQYF; cdr3_nt: TGTGCCAGTAGTCCCCTGGGACAGGGGAGCCGGGGGACCCAGTACTTC
d_call: .; j_call: TRBJ1-1; v_call: TRBV7-8; cdr3_length: 15; clone_size: .; cdr3_aa: CASSLGGLKGDEAFF; cdr3_nt: TGTGCCAGCAGCTTAGGGGGACTGAAAGGGGATGAAGCTTTCTTT
d_call: TRBD2; j_call: TRBJ2-1; v_call: TRBV5-1; cdr3_length: 17; clone_size: .; cdr3_aa: CASSLSPLAGGRNEQFF; cdr3_nt: TGCGCCAGCAGCTTGTCCCCACTAGCGGGAGGTAGGAATGAGCAGTTCTTC
d_call: .; j_call: TRBJ1-5; v_call: TRBV2; cdr3_length: 12; clone_size: once; cdr3_aa: CASKQRTQPQHF; cdr3_nt: TGTGCCAGCAAACAGAGAACTCAGCCCCAGCATTTT
d_call: TRBD2; j_call: TRBJ2-4; v_call: TRBV7-9; cdr3_length: 14; clone_size: .; cdr3_aa: CASSASSGSNIQYF; cdr3_nt: TGTGCCAGCAGCGCCTCTAGCGGGAGTAACATTCAGTACTTC
d_call: .; j_call: TRBJ2-3; v_call: TRBV6-1; cdr3_length: 13; clone_size: .; cdr3_aa: CASIKDGTDTQYF; cdr3_nt: TGTGCCAGCATCAAGGATGGCACAGATACGCAGTATTTT
d_call: .; j_call: TRBJ2-1; v_call: TRBV10-3; cdr3_length: 14; clone_size: .; cdr3_aa: CAILRTGSYNEQFF; cdr3_nt: TGTGCCATCCTAAGGACCGGCTCCTACAATGAGCAGTTCTTC
d_call: .; j_call: TRBJ1-2; v_call: TRBV5-6; cdr3_length: 15; clone_size: few; cdr3_aa: CASSSRVSANYGYTF; cdr3_nt: TGTGCCAGCAGCTCCCGGGTCAGTGCTAACTATGGCTACACCTTC
d_call: .; j_call: TRBJ2-3; v_call: TRBV25-1; cdr3_length: 16; clone_size: .; cdr3_aa: CASSEGGTSITDTQYF; cdr3_nt: TGTGCCAGCAGTGAAGGCGGGACTTCTATCACAGATACGCAGTATTTT
d_call: TRBD2; j_call: TRBJ2-1; v_call: TRBV2; cdr3_length: 19; clone_size: .; cdr3_aa: CASSESHLARREGHGEQFF; cdr3_nt: TGTGCCAGCAGTGAAAGCCACCTCGCAAGGCGGGAGGGCCACGGAGAGCAGTTCTTC
d_call: TRBD1; j_call: TRBJ2-2; v_call: TRBV27; cdr3_length: 17; clone_size: .; cdr3_aa: CASSFGPGQANTGELFF; cdr3_nt: TGTGCCAGCAGTTTCGGCCCGGGACAGGCGAACACCGGGGAGCTGTTTTTT
d_call: TRBD2; j_call: TRBJ2-2; v_call: TRBV11-2; cdr3_length: 14; clone_size: .; cdr3_aa: CASRGREDTGELFF; cdr3_nt: TGTGCCAGCCGAGGGCGGGAGGACACCGGGGAGCTGTTTTTT
d_call: .; j_call: TRBJ2-1; v_call: TRBV5-6; cdr3_length: 16; clone_size: .; cdr3_aa: CASSIGTARSYNEQFF; cdr3_nt: TGTGCCAGCAGCATCGGGACTGCCCGCTCCTACAATGAGCAGTTCTTC
d_call: TRBD2; j_call: TRBJ2-1; v_call: TRBV5-4; cdr3_length: 14; clone_size: .; cdr3_aa: CASSSSGKGYEQFF; cdr3_nt: TGTGCCAGCAGCTCTAGCGGGAAGGGCTATGAGCAGTTCTTC
d_call: .; j_call: TRBJ1-2; v_call: TRBV21-1; cdr3_length: 13; clone_size: .; cdr3_aa: CASSSGRGYGYTF; cdr3_nt: TGTGCCAGCAGCAGCGGGCGAGGCTATGGCTACACCTTC
d_call: TRBD1; j_call: TRBJ1-2; v_call: TRBV28; cdr3_length: 14; clone_size: .; cdr3_aa: CASTKGGAAVGYTF; cdr3_nt: TGTGCCAGCACCAAAGGGGGCGCGGCGGTTGGCTACACCTTC
d_call: .; j_call: TRBJ1-4; v_call: TRBV21-1; cdr3_length: 17; clone_size: .; cdr3_aa: CASSLQEEIATNEKLFF; cdr3_nt: TGTGCCAGCAGCCTACAGGAGGAGATTGCAACTAATGAAAAACTGTTTTTT
d_call: .; j_call: TRBJ1-2; v_call: TRBV2; cdr3_length: 13; clone_size: .; cdr3_aa: CASSDQGNYGYTF; cdr3_nt: TGTGCCAGCAGTGATCAGGGGAACTATGGCTACACCTTC
d_call: .; j_call: TRBJ1-5; v_call: TRBV7-6; cdr3_length: 13; clone_size: many; cdr3_aa: CASSSGLNQPQHF; cdr3_nt: TGTGCCAGCAGCTCCGGGCTCAATCAGCCCCAGCATTTT
d_call: .; j_call: TRBJ2-1; v_call: TRBV4-1; cdr3_length: 15; clone_size: .; cdr3_aa: CASSQEGEEYNEQFF; cdr3_nt: TGCGCCAGCAGCCAAGAGGGAGAGGAGTACAATGAGCAGTTCTTC
d_call: TRBD2; j_call: TRBJ2-3; v_call: TRBV4-1; cdr3_length: 17; clone_size: .; cdr3_aa: CASSERTSGVTSDTQYF; cdr3_nt: TGCGCCAGCAGCGAACGGACTAGCGGGGTGACCTCAGATACGCAGTATTTT
d_call: .; j_call: TRBJ1-1; v_call: TRBV6-1; cdr3_length: 15; clone_size: .; cdr3_aa: CASSARRGADTEAFF; cdr3_nt: TGTGCCAGCAGTGCTCGTCGGGGGGCTGACACTGAAGCTTTCTTT
d_call: TRBD1; j_call: TRBJ1-5; v_call: TRBV19; cdr3_length: 15; clone_size: few; cdr3_aa: CASSTDREGNQPQHF; cdr3_nt: TGTGCCAGTAGTACCGACAGGGAGGGCAATCAGCCCCAGCATTTT